This T cell receptor beta chain emerged from a study of CD8 T cells in ankylosing spondylitis. MiXCR was run by TCRdb on the 5' RACE reads, yielding one entry per CDR3 protein. The table includes fewer than 200,000 distinct CDR3 sequences, 15% to 20% detected once. In its sample, this clonotype was seen many times. Germline CDR1 and CDR2: SQVTM and ANQGSEA. V gave up 4 bases and J gave up 3 bases, with 9 bases separating them. The CDR3 extends over 12 amino acids. Sequencing was performed on blood, either unsorted or a sorted T cell fraction (not recorded which). This TCR came from a male donor between 5 and 35 years old with ankylosing spondylitis or in good health (not recorded which). The V call is TRBV29-1, the J call TRBJ2-5; D is unclear. CDR3: CSVVPDKETQYF. As DNA, the CDR3 is TGCAGCGTTGTCCCGGATAAAGAGACCCAGTACTTC.